This is a list of T cell receptor beta chains from one sample in a study of Tregs in tolerant kidney transplant recipients. Clones were sequenced by immunoSEQ multiplex PCR, and TCRdb holds only the in-frame ones, with some missing. Found here are about 88,000 clones, around nine tenths of them singletons; the top ten hold 4.7%. Sample: CD8+ T cells from blood. Every receptor here comes from a human donor in good health. CDR3s leave out the opening cysteine and the closing phenylalanine or tryptophan. The order of the fields is clone size, V gene, CDR3 protein. A clone size is listed for some rows: how often the clone was seen (once, few, many), or a class if it is expanded.

clone_size: .
v_call: TRBV6-1
cdr3_aa: ASSERQGASSTEAF

clone_size: .
v_call: TRBV7-6
cdr3_aa: ASSLGRRQNQETQY

clone_size: .
v_call: TRBV7-6
cdr3_aa: ASSPGTSGRAYNEQF

clone_size: .
v_call: TRBV7-9
cdr3_aa: ASSSQPTSDEQF

clone_size: .
v_call: TRBV7-9
cdr3_aa: ASSLATGSYEQY

clone_size: .
v_call: TRBV2
cdr3_aa: ASSEATSGPDTQY

clone_size: .
v_call: TRBV27
cdr3_aa: ASSFGRSDYEQY

clone_size: .
v_call: TRBV18
cdr3_aa: ASSPPVKGNTEAF

clone_size: .
v_call: TRBV19
cdr3_aa: ASSRRGSGNYNEQF

clone_size: .
v_call: TRBV30
cdr3_aa: AWATGDVANYGYT

clone_size: .
v_call: TRBV14
cdr3_aa: ASSHDTVSYSYEQY

clone_size: .
v_call: TRBV11-2
cdr3_aa: ASSLDLTDDGYT

clone_size: .
v_call: TRBV11-2
cdr3_aa: ASSSVIGRRTEAF

clone_size: once
v_call: TRBV27
cdr3_aa: ASSVTGTPNTEAF

clone_size: .
v_call: TRBV11-2
cdr3_aa: ASSLGPGYNTEAF

clone_size: .
v_call: TRBV19
cdr3_aa: ASSSRTGGTGANVLT

clone_size: .
v_call: TRBV10-1
cdr3_aa: ASSAGVGQPQH

clone_size: .
v_call: TRBV6-5
cdr3_aa: ASSYGWGASGYT

clone_size: few
v_call: TRBV19
cdr3_aa: ASSLGQFTEAF

clone_size: .
v_call: TRBV6-5
cdr3_aa: ASSGRLAGEEQY

clone_size: .
v_call: TRBV2
cdr3_aa: ASRMGQGAYTEAF

clone_size: .
v_call: TRBV7-9
cdr3_aa: ASSSPVSGRVDKNIQY

clone_size: .
v_call: TRBV5-5
cdr3_aa: ASSLEGRGHEQY